Below are 9 T cell receptor beta chains sequenced from a single sample in a study of patients and donors after allogeneic stem cell transplantation. TCRdb reanalysed the RT-PCR reads using MiXCR and keeps one entry per CDR3 protein. The profile shows more than 150,000 distinct CDR3 sequences, roughly 24% of them singletons. The sequencing sample was made of blood, either unsorted or a sorted T cell fraction (not recorded which). The receptors shown here come from a human donor who was either an allogeneic HSCT recipient or a stem cell or donor lymphocyte infusion donor (not recorded which). It is not recorded whose cells these are; they may come from a transplant donor.

This clonotype was recorded a few times. The chain has TRBV4-2 and TRBJ1-2, with D possibly being TRBD1 (6 bases). Trimming stripped 3 bases from V and 6 bases from J, with 20 bases between. The CDR3 extends over 16 amino acids. Germline V gene sequence: CDR1 LGHNA, CDR2 YNFKEQ. CDR3 residues: CASSQAPRGRVDGYTF. The CDR3 bases are TGTGCCAGCAGCCAGGCGCCCCGGGGGCGCGTTGATGGCTACACCTTC.

This clonotype came up a few times. The chain recombines TRBV5-6 with TRBJ2-3; tentatively, D is TRBD2 (6 bases). From germline, CDR1 is SGHDT and CDR2 YYEEEE. V was trimmed by 0 bases and J by 4 bases, leaving 12 bases between them. The CDR3 consists of 15 residues. The CDR3 bases are TGTGCCAGCAGCTTGGGCCCAGGAGGGGCAGATACGCAGTATTTT. Amino acids: CASSLGPGGADTQYF.

J is TRBJ2-7 and V is TRBV4-1; D uncertain. The CDR3 is 16 residues long. The germline V gene encodes CDR1 MGHRA and CDR2 YSYEKL. V lost 1 base, J lost 0 bases, and 13 bases lay in between. The CDR3 nucleotides are TGCGCCAGCAGCCAAGTAGGCGCCTCCAGCTCCTACGAGCAGTACTTC. As protein: CASSQVGASSSYEQYF.

Comments on this clonotype: The CDR3 carries no conserved terminal phenylalanine or tryptophan, so it likely arises from a read error. The chain recombines TRBV5-1 with TRBJ1-4; maybe TRBD1 (6 bases). The CDR3 consists of 15 residues. Germline CDR1 reads SGHRS; CDR2 reads YFSETQ. V was trimmed by 0 bases and J by 4 bases, leaving 10 bases between them. DNA for the CDR3: TGCGCCAGCAGCTTGGCGGGGGGCAGTAATGAAAAACTGTTTTCT. This gives the protein CASSLAGGSNEKLFS.

This clonotype was seen a few times. The gene calls are TRBV6-5 and TRBJ1-6; 10 bases are shared with TRBD1. V dropped 4 bases and J dropped 9; count of bases not matched to a gene: 3. This CDR3 has 14 residues. The germline V gene encodes CDR1 MNHEY and CDR2 SVGAGI. The chain's CDR3 is CASSFRQGASPLHF. The CDR3 DNA is TGTGCCAGCAGTTTCCGACAGGGGGCTTCACCCCTCCACTTT.

This sequence joins TRBV27 and TRBJ1-5; D not certain. The CDR3 is 16 residues long. Trimming shortened V by 2 bases and J by 3 bases, and 14 bases separated the two germline ends. Per germline, CDR1 MNHEY and CDR2 SMNVEV (reference sequence). CDR3 in DNA: TGTGCCAGCAGTTTACCTATGGACCAAAACAATCAGCCCCAGCATTTT. It yields the protein CASSLPMDQNNQPQHF.

The V gene is TRBV24-1, the J gene TRBJ2-5; D gene ambiguous. Germline V gene sequence: CDR1 KGHDR, CDR2 SFDVKD. The CDR3 length is 13 residues. The V and J ends lost 2 bases and 4 bases respectively, with 7 bases between them. CDR3 sequence (DNA): TGTGCCACCAGTGATTCGGGTAGAGAGACCCAGTACTTC. Amino acids: CATSDSGRETQYF.

V is TRBV12-3 or TRBV12-4 and J is TRBJ2-1, with 8 nucleotides matching TRBD2. V lost 7 bases, J lost 3 bases, and 5 bases stayed unmatched. This CDR3 contains 14 residues. CDR3 amino acids: CASTFSGSYNEQFF. In DNA form, the CDR3 reads TGTGCCAGCACCTTCAGCGGGAGCTACAATGAGCAGTTCTTC.

This clonotype was observed many times. The chain has TRBV4-1 and TRBJ1-1; D may be TRBD1 (6 bases). Germline loops: CDR1 MGHRA, CDR2 YSYEKL. The germline V and J ends were trimmed by 1 base and 4 bases, with 10 bases remaining between them. CDR3 length equals 14 residues. The CDR3 DNA follows: TGCGCCAGCAGCCAAGGAGGAGGGGGCACTGAAGCTTTCTTT. Its protein is CASSQGGGGTEAFF.